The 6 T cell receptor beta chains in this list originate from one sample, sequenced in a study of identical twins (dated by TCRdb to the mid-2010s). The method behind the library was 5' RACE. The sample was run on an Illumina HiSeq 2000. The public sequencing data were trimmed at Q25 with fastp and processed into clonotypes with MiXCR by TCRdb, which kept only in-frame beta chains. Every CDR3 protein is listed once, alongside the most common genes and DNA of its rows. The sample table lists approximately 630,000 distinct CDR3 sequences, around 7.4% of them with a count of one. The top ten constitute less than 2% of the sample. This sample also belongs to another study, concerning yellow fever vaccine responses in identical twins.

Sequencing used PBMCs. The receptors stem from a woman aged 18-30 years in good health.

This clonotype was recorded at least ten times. In nucleotides, the CDR3 is TGCGCCAGCAGCCAAGTCGGACAGGACATTTACACTGAAGCTTTCTTT. Its translation is CASSQVGQDIYTEAFF. The chain combines TRBV4-1 with TRBJ1-1; TRBD1 matches 7 bases. This CDR3 contains 16 residues. V lost 1 base to trimming and J lost 3 bases; unmatched junction nucleotides: 8. Germline V gene data show CDR1 as MGHRA and CDR2 as YSYEKL.

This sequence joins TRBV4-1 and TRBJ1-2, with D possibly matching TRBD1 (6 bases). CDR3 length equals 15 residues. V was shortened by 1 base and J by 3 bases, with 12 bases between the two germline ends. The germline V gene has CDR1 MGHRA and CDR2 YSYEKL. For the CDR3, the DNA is TGCGCCAGCAGCCAAGTGGGCCAGGGGTACTATGGCTACACCTTC. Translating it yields CASSQVGQGYYGYTF.

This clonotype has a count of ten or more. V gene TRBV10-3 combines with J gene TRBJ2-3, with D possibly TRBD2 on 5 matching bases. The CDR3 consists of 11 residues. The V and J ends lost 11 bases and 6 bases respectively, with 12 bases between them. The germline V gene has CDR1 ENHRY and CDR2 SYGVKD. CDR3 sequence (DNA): TGTGCCGCCGTTTCGGGGGATACGCAGTATTTT. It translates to CAAVSGDTQYF.

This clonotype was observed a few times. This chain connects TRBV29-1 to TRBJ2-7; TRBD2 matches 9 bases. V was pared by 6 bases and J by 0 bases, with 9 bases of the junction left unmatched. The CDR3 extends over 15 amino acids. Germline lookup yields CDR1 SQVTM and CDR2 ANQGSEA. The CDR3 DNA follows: TGCAGCGTGCTTAGCGGGAGCGCCAGCTCCTACGAGCAGTACTTC. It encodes CSVLSGSASSYEQYF.

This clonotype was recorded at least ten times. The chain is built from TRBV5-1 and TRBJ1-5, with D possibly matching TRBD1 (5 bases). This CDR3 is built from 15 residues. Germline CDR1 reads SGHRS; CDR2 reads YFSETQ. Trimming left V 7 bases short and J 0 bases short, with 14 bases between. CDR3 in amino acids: CASSPEGNSNQPQHF. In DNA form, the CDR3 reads TGCGCCAGCTCCCCGGAGGGGAATAGCAATCAGCCCCAGCATTTT.

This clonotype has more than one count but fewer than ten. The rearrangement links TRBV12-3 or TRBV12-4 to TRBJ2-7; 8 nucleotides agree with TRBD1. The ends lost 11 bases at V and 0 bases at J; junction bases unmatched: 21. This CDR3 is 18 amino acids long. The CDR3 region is CAFCSPNSTGVSSYEQYV. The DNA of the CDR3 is TGTGCCTTCTGTTCACCCAACTCGACAGGGGTGAGCTCCTACGAGCAGTACGTC.